This TCR beta chain was recovered during a study of shared clonotypes between healthy human individuals. Across the study: Each donor's CD8 memory used one plate, CD8 naive two, each CD4 subset three.

The V gene's germline CDR1 is MNHEY and CDR2 SVGAGI. This CDR3 has 13 amino acids. The germline V and J ends were trimmed by 0 bases and 7 bases, with 7 bases remaining between them. Generated by immunoSEQ multiplex PCR, the TCRdb table keeps only in-frame clones and is missing some. The sample consists of about 680,000 clones, 55% to 85% of them appearing once. The clonotype comes from a woman aged 25 to 45 in good health. The rearrangement uses TRBV6-5 and TRBJ2-1; no firm D call. The source material was memory CD4+ T cells sorted from blood. As to subset: CD45RA-negative fraction. CDR3 residues: CASSYSIENEQFF. The CDR3 DNA is TGTGCCAGCAGTTACTCGATCGAGAATGAGCAGTTCTTC.